This TCR beta chain was recorded in a study of blood T cell repertoires in COVID-19. About the research overall: Researchers got acute and convalescent COVID-19 samples from the United States, Italy and Spain. T cells, B-cell-depleted T cells, or PBMCs provided the cDNA or gDNA that served as material.

Original processing methods: Reference gene primer amplification in the assay estimated nucleated cell counts. TCRdb keeps only in-frame clones here, not all; method: immunoSEQ multiplex PCR. V, J and clone size are taken as reported in that table, and D and trimming were inferred from the DNA itself. The repertoire has some 190,000 clones, 80% to 90% of them found once; the top ten carry roughly 11%. Germline CDR1 reads SGHNT; CDR2 reads YYREEE (reference sequence). The CDR3 contains 15 residues. Between the trimmed V and J ends, which lost 4 bases and 4 bases, there was a span of 17 bases. V and J are TRBV5-4 and TRBJ1-1, with D tentatively TRBD1 (5 bases). Sequencing was performed on peripheral blood. The receptor was isolated from a human donor with active or convalescent COVID-19. The donor label of this sample is uncertain. The CDR3 reads CASSIDRPRGTEAFF. CDR3 nucleotide sequence: TGTGCCAGCAGCATCGACAGACCCCGAGGCACTGAAGCTTTCTTT.